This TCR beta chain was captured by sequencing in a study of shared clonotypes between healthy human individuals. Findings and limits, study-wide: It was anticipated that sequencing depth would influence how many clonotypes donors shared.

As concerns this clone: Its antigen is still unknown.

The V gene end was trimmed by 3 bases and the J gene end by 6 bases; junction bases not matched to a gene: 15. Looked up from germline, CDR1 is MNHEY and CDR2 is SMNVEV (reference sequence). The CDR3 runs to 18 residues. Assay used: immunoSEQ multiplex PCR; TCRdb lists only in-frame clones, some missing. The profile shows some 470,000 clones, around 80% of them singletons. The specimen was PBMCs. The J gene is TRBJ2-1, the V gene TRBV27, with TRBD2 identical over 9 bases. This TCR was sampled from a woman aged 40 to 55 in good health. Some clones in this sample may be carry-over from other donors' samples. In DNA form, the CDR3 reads TGTGCCAGCAGTTTCCCACCGGGACTAGCCATCCTTGGCAATGAGCAGTTCTTC. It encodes CASSFPPGLAILGNEQFF.